One sample yielded the 5 T cell receptor beta chains listed below, sequenced in a study of vaccination and CD4 T cells after COVID-19. The assay that was used to sequence DNA from cultured CD4+ T cells was the Oncomine TCR Beta short-read assay. TCRdb re-analysed the PCR reads in MiXCR, keeping a single row per CDR3 protein. The sample comprises some 20,000 distinct CDR3 sequences, less than 55% of which are singletons, and 2.5% to 3% rests with the top ten. Their specific antigens are unknown. Described treatment: roughly 10-day PBMC culture with coronavirus spike peptide pools or control peptides (ViraFEST assay). The source was CD4+ T cells from blood, cultured in vitro, collected after SARS-CoV-2 vaccination. These receptors were taken from a human donor who had recovered from COVID-19.

A word on this clonotype: This CDR3 is missing its conserved last phenylalanine or tryptophan, likely due to a read error. This chain uses TRBV29-1 with TRBJ2-5; D may be TRBD2 (5 bases). The CDR3 totals 13 residues. Germline V gene data show CDR1 as SQVTM and CDR2 as ANQGSEA. The V end was cut by 2 bases, the J end by 3 bases, with 10 bases between. This chain's CDR3 is CSVERLAEETQYS. CDR3 DNA sequence: TGCAGCGTTGAACGGCTAGCTGAAGAGACCCAGTACTCC.

The chain joins TRBV20-1 to TRBJ2-7, with 10 bases identical to TRBD2. The J segment lost 5 bases and the V segment lost 3 bases, leaving 10 bases of the junction unmatched. Germline lookup yields CDR1 DFQATT and CDR2 SNEGSKA (reference sequence). The CDR3 consists of 15 residues. The CDR3 sequence is CSASVIAGGPHEQYF. For the CDR3, the DNA is TGCAGTGCTAGCGTCATAGCGGGAGGACCCCACGAGCAGTACTTC.

The chain combines TRBV7-2 with TRBJ1-4; tentative D call: TRBD1 (6 bases). There are 16 residues in the CDR3. V lost 0 bases and J 4 bases, leaving 12 bases between the germline ends. Germline-derived CDR1 and CDR2 are SGHTA and FQGNSA. The CDR3, as DNA: TGTGCCAGCAGCTTAGCGCTCGGGGGCCTTAATGAAAAACTGTTTTTT. It encodes CASSLALGGLNEKLFF.

This clonotype was picked up a small number of times. The chain carries TRBV5-6 and TRBJ1-5; D not certain. Germline V lookup: CDR1 SGHDT, CDR2 YYEEEE. V dropped 0 bases and J dropped 0 bases, with 4 bases sitting between them. The CDR3 has 14 amino acids. The CDR3 is CASSLGASNQPQHF. In DNA form, the CDR3 reads TGTGCCAGCAGCTTGGGGGCTAGCAATCAGCCCCAGCATTTT.

V and J are TRBV7-3 and TRBJ2-2; 14 bases align to TRBD2. Germline V gene lookup returns CDR1 SGHTA and CDR2 FQGTGA. This CDR3 spans 16 amino acids. Germline trimming cut 3 bases from V and 6 bases from J; bases unmatched to any gene: 3. In nucleotides, the CDR3 is TGTGCCAGCAGCTTGGGACTAGCGGGGGTTTCCGGGGAGCTGTTTTTT. Amino acids: CASSLGLAGVSGELFF.